Sequencing of this T cell receptor beta chain was carried out in a study of OX40 agonist ivuxolimab in advanced cancers. Background on the study: Patients took ivuxolimab, an agonistic anti-OX40 (CD134) antibody. Notes on the study in general: Low normalized clonal expansion also occurred in some nonresponding patients. Expanded clones tended on average to be more numerous among CD8+ T cells than CD4+. By week 6 at 0.1 to 3.0 mg/kg, blood CD4+ and CD8+ T cells had expanded clonally.

CDR1 MNHEY and CDR2 SVGAGI come from the germline V gene. Trimming took 2 bases from V and 0 from J, leaving 7 bases between them. The CDR3 is made up of 14 amino acids. Profiling relied on immunoSEQ multiplex PCR, and the TCRdb table lists in-frame clones only, not all of them. In the table there are around 25,000 clones, 84% of which are singletons. This clone was seen only a few times. The antigen remains unidentified. This TCR came from an adult with an advanced solid tumor such as melanoma, head and neck, liver or kidney cancer. The sample here was CD4+ or CD8+ T cells sorted from blood, taken in a trial of the OX40 agonist ivuxolimab. The V call is TRBV6-5, the J call TRBJ1-1; maybe TRBD1 (5 bases). The CDR3 loop reads CASSYRGMNTEAFF. CDR3 in DNA: TGTGCCAGCAGTTACAGGGGCATGAACACTGAAGCTTTCTTT.